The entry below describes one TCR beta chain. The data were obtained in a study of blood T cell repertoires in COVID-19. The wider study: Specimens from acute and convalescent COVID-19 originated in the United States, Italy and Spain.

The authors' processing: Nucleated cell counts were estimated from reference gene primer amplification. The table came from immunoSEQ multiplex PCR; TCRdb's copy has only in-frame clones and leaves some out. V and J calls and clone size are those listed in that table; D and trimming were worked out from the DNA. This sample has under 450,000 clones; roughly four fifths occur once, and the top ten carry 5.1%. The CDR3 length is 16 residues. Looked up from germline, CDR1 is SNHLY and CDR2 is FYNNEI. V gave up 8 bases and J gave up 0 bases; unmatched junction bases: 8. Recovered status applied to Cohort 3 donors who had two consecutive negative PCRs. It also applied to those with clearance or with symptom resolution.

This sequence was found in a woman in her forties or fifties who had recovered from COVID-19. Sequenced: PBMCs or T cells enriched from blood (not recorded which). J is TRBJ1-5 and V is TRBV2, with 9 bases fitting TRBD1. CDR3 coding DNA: TGTGCCAGCTCCCCTCCGGGACAGGGTAGCAATCAGCCCCAGCATTTT. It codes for CASSPPGQGSNQPQHF.